These T cell receptor beta chains were read from a single sample in a study of cytomegalovirus exposure and HLA in healthy donors. Assay: immunoSEQ multiplex PCR; the TCRdb copy retains only in-frame clones and omits some. This table holds 80,000 to 130,000 clones, around three quarters found once. Sequencing was carried out using PBMCs. The receptors come from a woman in her forties or fifties in good health and CMV-seropositive. The CDR3 runs from the conserved cysteine through the conserved F or W. D genes are given only for firm matches. Clone size, where shown, is once, few, many, or a class for clones that have expanded.

V gene	clone size	D gene	J gene	CDR3 DNA	CDR3 protein
TRBV29-1	once	-	TRBJ2-7	TGCAGCGTGAGGCGGGGGCCCGACGAGCAGTACTTC	CSVRRGPDEQYF
TRBV5-6	once	TRBD1	TRBJ2-3	TGTGCCAGCACCTCGACAGGGACGGGGACAGATACGCAGTATTTT	CASTSTGTGTDTQYF
TRBV7-3	-	TRBD1	TRBJ1-1	TGTGCCAGCAGCTTAGACAGGGCGAACACTGAAGCTTTCTTT	CASSLDRANTEAFF
TRBV5-4	-	TRBD1	TRBJ1-2	TGTGCCAGCACCAGGACAGGTACTAACTATGGCTACACCTTC	CASTRTGTNYGYTF
TRBV27	once	-	TRBJ2-1	TGTGCCAGCAGTCCGCGGACCTTTACAGGGTACAATGAGCAGTTCTTC	CASSPRTFTGYNEQFF
TRBV7-2	-	TRBD1	TRBJ1-1	TGTGCCAGCAGCGTACGACAGGGGGTGAACACTGAAGCTTTCTTT	CASSVRQGVNTEAFF
TRBV5-8	-	-	TRBJ2-4	TGTGCCAGCAGCTCGGTATCGGGTACAATCATTCAGTACTTC	CASSSVSGTIIQYF
TRBV5-6	-	-	TRBJ2-1	TGTGCCAGCAGCTCAAGCGGCACCCTCGACTACAATGAGCAGTTCTTC	CASSSSGTLDYNEQFF
TRBV6-1	-	TRBD1	TRBJ1-2	TGTGCCAGCACCCCGGGACAGGGGTCGGATGGCTACACCTTC	CASTPGQGSDGYTF
TRBV27	-	-	TRBJ2-1	TGTGCCAGCAGTTTAAGAGGACTCTACAATGAGCAGTTCTTC	CASSLRGLYNEQFF
TRBV9	few	TRBD1	TRBJ2-4	TGTGCCAGCAGCCCAAGACAGGGGGAAAACATTCAGTACTTC	CASSPRQGENIQYF
TRBV6-5	-	TRBD1	TRBJ1-1	TGTGCCAGCAGTTACTCGGGGACAGCCACTGAAGCTTTCTTT	CASSYSGTATEAFF
TRBV7-2	-	-	TRBJ1-3	TGTGCCAGCAGCCAGGAAAGTGGAAACACCATATATTTT	CASSQESGNTIYF
TRBV5-1	-	-	TRBJ1-2	TGCGCCAGCAGCTTGGCAACGCCCGCCAGGTCAGGGCTGATTGGCTACACCTTC	CASSLATPARSGLIGYTF
TRBV19	-	TRBD2	TRBJ2-7	TGTGCCAGTAGTCCGGCGGGACTAGCGGGTCGCGAGCAGTACTTC	CASSPAGLAGREQYF
TRBV6-1	-	-	TRBJ1-4	TGTGTCAGCAGTGAAATATCTCGGGATTATCAAACTAATGAAAAACTGTTTTTT	CVSSEISRDYQTNEKLFF
TRBV14	-	-	TRBJ2-1	TGTGCCAGCAGCCTAGGAGGTAGCCGGGAGCAGTTCTTC	CASSLGGSREQFF
TRBV5-4	-	-	TRBJ2-2	TGTGCCATTGTGACAGGGAGGCCCGGGGAGCTGTTTTTT	CAIVTGRPGELFF
TRBV9	-	-	TRBJ2-5	TGTGCCAGCAGTGCCGGTGGTGGTCTACAAGAGACCCAGTACTTC	CASSAGGGLQETQYF
TRBV29-1	-	-	TRBJ2-7	TGCAGCGTTGAAGAGGGGAGCCTAAGCTCCTACGAGCAGTACTTC	CSVEEGSLSSYEQYF
TRBV7-9	-	TRBD1	TRBJ1-2	TGTGCCAGCAGCTCCCGACAGGGGCTTAACTATGGCTACACCTTC	CASSSRQGLNYGYTF
TRBV7-8	-	-	TRBJ1-5	TGTGCCAGCAGCTTAGAAGAGAATCAGCCCCAGCATTTT	CASSLEENQPQHF
TRBV4-1	few	-	TRBJ1-1	TGCGCCAGCAGCCATCAAAGGGGGAACACTGAAGCTTTCTTT	CASSHQRGNTEAFF
TRBV9	-	-	TRBJ2-5	TGTGCCAGCGCGGGGGAGACCCAGTACTTC	CASAGETQYF
TRBV7-2	few	TRBD2	TRBJ2-1	TGTGCCAGCAGCTTCCCTAGCGGGGGTGTATCCTACAATGAGCAGTTCTTC	CASSFPSGGVSYNEQFF
TRBV2	-	TRBD1	TRBJ1-2	TGTGCCAGCAATAAAGACCAACAAGGACAGGTTCACTATGGCTACACCTTC	CASNKDQQGQVHYGYTF
TRBV6-6	-	TRBD1	TRBJ2-7	TGTGCCAGCAGTAAGCGACAGGGGGACGCCTACGAGCAGTACTTC	CASSKRQGDAYEQYF
TRBV9	few	-	TRBJ1-5	TGTGCCAGCAGCGTAGATGGGGCAAATCAGCCCCAGCATTTT	CASSVDGANQPQHF
TRBV7-2	few	-	TRBJ2-5	TGTGCCAGCATTGGGAGCGGTCGGACCCAGTACTTC	CASIGSGRTQYF
TRBV30	-	-	TRBJ1-6	TGTGCCTGCATGCGGGGGGAGACCATTCATTCACCCCTCCACTTT	CACMRGETIHSPLHF
TRBV7-9	few	TRBD1	TRBJ1-1	TGTTCCAGCAGACAGGGGACTGAAGCTTTCTTT	CSSRQGTEAFF
TRBV30	-	TRBD2	TRBJ2-1	TGTGCCTGGGGAGCGGGAGTACATGCCAATGAGCAGTTCTTC	CAWGAGVHANEQFF
TRBV11-2	few	-	TRBJ2-7	TGTGCCAGCAGCCCCATTACGGCCTACGAGCAGTACTTC	CASSPITAYEQYF
TRBV5-4	-	-	TRBJ1-2	TGTGCCAGCAGCTTTAATAGGGGTAACTATGGCTACACCTTC	CASSFNRGNYGYTF
TRBV7-9	once	-	TRBJ2-1	TGTTCCAGCAGATCCGGAAGCGGCGAGCAGTTCTTC	CSSRSGSGEQFF
TRBV11-2	once	-	TRBJ2-1	TGTGCCAGCAGCTTAGAGGTCCGGAGCTCCTACAATGAGCAGTTCTTC	CASSLEVRSSYNEQFF
TRBV7-2	few	TRBD2	TRBJ2-3	TGTGCCAGCAGCTGGGGCGGGGGGCCCGGAGATACGCAGTATTTT	CASSWGGGPGDTQYF
TRBV19	-	TRBD2	TRBJ2-2	TGTGCCAGTACCGTAGCGGGAGCCGGGGAGCTGTTTTTT	CASTVAGAGELFF
TRBV7-9	-	-	TRBJ1-6	TGTGCCAGCAGCTTAGTCGGGATTTCACCCCTCCACTTT	CASSLVGISPLHF
TRBV9	-	TRBD2	TRBJ2-1	TGTGCCAGCAGCGCCCGACTAGCGGCTTCCTACAATGAGCAGTTCTTC	CASSARLAASYNEQFF